Each of the 28 T cell receptor beta chains below was sequenced from the same sample in a study of response to subunit inactivated influenza vaccine. TCRdb reanalysed the RT-PCR reads using MiXCR and keeps one entry per CDR3 protein. The sample records 800,000 to 1,000,000 distinct CDR3 sequences, around 21% being singletons. Here the sequenced sample was PBMCs from blood, taken 5 days after vaccination. These receptors originate from a man in his fifties who received an inactivated influenza vaccine.

This clonotype occurred a few times. The chain has TRBV29-1 and TRBJ2-7; D possibly uses TRBD1 or TRBD2 (7 bases each). CDR1 is SQVTM and CDR2 is ANQGSEA in the germline V gene. V was pared by 4 bases and J by 4 bases, with 14 bases between. The CDR3 totals 13 residues. In nucleotides, the CDR3 is TGCAGCGTTGGCCACAGGGGAGGGTACGAGCAGTACTTC. The encoded protein is CSVGHRGGYEQYF.

This clonotype turned up a few times. V usage is TRBV6-2 or TRBV6-3 and J usage is TRBJ2-3; D remains unclear. The germline V gene encodes CDR1 MNHEY and CDR2 SVGEGT. Trimming stripped 11 bases from V and 4 bases from J, with 10 bases between. The CDR3 is 11 residues long. The CDR3 is CACRQADTQYF. The CDR3 bases are TGTGCCTGTCGTCAGGCAGATACGCAGTATTTT.

This clonotype came up a few times. The chain has TRBV28 and TRBJ2-7; D gene unclear. Germline V gene sequence: CDR1 MDHEN, CDR2 SYDVKM. The CDR3 is made up of 15 amino acids. V lost 4 bases to trimming and J lost 2 bases, with 15 bases between them. Here the CDR3 reads CASSSPQVVAYEQYF. The CDR3 DNA reads TGTGCCAGCAGTTCCCCCCAGGTAGTGGCCTACGAGCAGTACTTC.

The chain has TRBV6-2 or TRBV6-3 and TRBJ2-4; weak D call: TRBD1 (5 bases). Between the trimmed V and J ends, which lost 0 bases and 0 bases, there was a span of 9 bases. Germline V CDR1 and CDR2: MNHEY, SVGEGT. This CDR3 has 16 residues. This CDR3 reads CASSYSGDRAKNIQYF. The CDR3 DNA reads as TGTGCCAGCAGTTACTCAGGGGATCGAGCCAAAAACATTCAGTACTTC.

The chain is built from TRBV5-4 and TRBJ2-6; 9 bases are a match to TRBD1. The CDR3 covers 19 residues. Germline V gene sequence: CDR1 SGHNT, CDR2 YYREEE (reference sequence). V trimming: 2 bases; J trimming: 1 base; junction bases outside the gene matches: 10. CDR3 nucleotides: TGTGCCAGCAGCTTCGTCACAGGGGGCGGGAGTTCTGGGGCCAACGTCCTGACTTTC. Amino acid sequence: CASSFVTGGGSSGANVLTF. Supplemented by reference TRBV5-4 and TRBJ2-6, the full variable domain reads ETGVTQSPTHLIKTRGQQVTLRCSSQSGHNTVSWYQQALGQGPQFIFQYYREEENGRGNFPPRFSGLQFPNYSSELNVNALELDDSALYLCASSFVTGGGSSGANVLTFGAGSRLTVL.

The genes are TRBV12-3 or TRBV12-4 and TRBJ2-1; D not certain. Trimming took 6 bases from V and 0 from J, leaving 9 bases between them. The CDR3 extends over 14 amino acids. The chain's CDR3 is CASSTISSYNEQFF. The CDR3 bases are TGTGCCAGCAGCACTATTAGCTCCTACAATGAGCAGTTCTTC.

This chain links TRBV19 with TRBJ2-2; D possibly corresponds to TRBD1 (6 bases). Germline assignment: CDR1 LNHDA and CDR2 SQIVND (reference sequence). V dropped 7 bases and J dropped 5 bases, with 20 bases sitting between them. The CDR3 loop spans 16 amino acids. The CDR3 DNA sequence: TGTGCCAGTAAATCCGCTCGAGACAGGCAAACCGGGGAGCTGTTTTTT. This gives the protein CASKSARDRQTGELFF.

This clonotype has only a few counts. J is TRBJ1-1 and V is TRBV29-1; 7 nucleotides line up with TRBD1. The V gene's germline CDR1 is SQVTM and CDR2 ANQGSEA. The CDR3 is 15 residues long. The trim removed 4 bases at V and 0 bases at J, leaving 8 bases unmatched. CDR3 DNA: TGCAGCGTTGTCGGTCAGGGGGGAATGAACACTGAAGCTTTCTTT. This translates into CSVVGQGGMNTEAFF.

This clonotype was seen at least ten times. The chain uses TRBV5-1 and TRBJ2-3; unclear D gene. V shed 0 bases and J shed 4 bases, with 9 bases lying between them. The CDR3 is 14 residues long. Germline-derived CDR1 and CDR2 are SGHRS and YFSETQ. The CDR3 reads CASSLGQESDTQYF. The CDR3 nucleotides read TGCGCCAGCAGCTTGGGGCAGGAGTCAGATACGCAGTATTTT.

The CDR3 here is CASSPATSETDTQYF. As DNA, the CDR3 is TGTGCCAGCAGCCCGGCGACTAGCGAGACAGATACGCAGTATTTT. The V call is TRBV5-4, the J call TRBJ2-3; 8 bases line up with TRBD2. This CDR3 has 15 amino acids. J lost 3 bases, V lost 4 bases, and 7 bases had no gene match. CDR1 is SGHNT, CDR2 YYREEE, per germline (reference sequence).

The CDR3 DNA sequence: TGCTTTTGGGAGGAGGGTCCGGGCACAGATACGCAGTATTTT. This gives the protein CFWEEGPGTDTQYF. The V and J genes are TRBV20-1 and TRBJ2-3, with D maybe TRBD2 (6 bases). The CDR3 extends over 14 amino acids. Germline V gives CDR1 DFQATT, CDR2 SNEGSKA (reference sequence).

On this clonotype: One end of the junction does not line up with germline, which may come from a read error. V gene TRBV10-3 combines with J gene TRBJ2-1, with 13 bases lining up with TRBD2. In germline, CDR1 is ENHRY, CDR2 SYGVKD. The CDR3 runs to 18 residues. CDR3 DNA sequence: TGTGCCCTCAGTTATCTACTCGGACTAGCGGGAGTGTGGGATGAGCAGTTCTTC. Protein: CALSYLLGLAGVWDEQFF.

This clonotype was seen more than once but under ten times. The rearrangement joins TRBV11-2 to TRBJ2-1; TRBD1 matches 9 bases. With 8 bases clipped from V and 1 base from J, the junction kept 6 bases outside the gene matches. The CDR3 has 15 residues. Germline V gene lookup returns CDR1 SGHAT and CDR2 FQNNGV. In DNA, the CDR3 is TGTGCCAGCGGCCCGGGGACAGGGTCCTACAATGAGCAGTTCTTC. It translates to CASGPGTGSYNEQFF.

At least ten counts were recorded for this clonotype. V and J are TRBV12-3 or TRBV12-4 and TRBJ2-7; TRBD2 might be the D (5 bases). The CDR3 contains 12 residues. V lost 1 base, J lost 7 bases, and 8 bases lay in between. Written as DNA, the CDR3 is TGTGCCAGCAGTTTAGAACGGGGAGAGCAGTACTTC. Amino acids: CASSLERGEQYF.

This chain connects TRBV10-3 to TRBJ2-5, with a possible D match to TRBD2 (6 bases). CDR3 length: 13 residues. Germline loops: CDR1 ENHRY, CDR2 SYGVKD. V lost 5 bases and J lost 5, with 12 bases in between. Written as DNA, the CDR3 is TGTGCCATCAGTCTCGGGGGAGCGGAGACCCAGTACTTC. Amino acid sequence: CAISLGGAETQYF.

This clonotype was counted a few times. The V and J genes are TRBV6-2 or TRBV6-3 and TRBJ2-7; 9 nucleotides agree with TRBD2. CDR1 MNHEY and CDR2 SVGEGT come from the germline V gene. V lost 2 bases and J lost 5; bases outside the gene matches: 7. The CDR3 extends over 15 amino acids. CDR3 sequence (DNA): TGTGCCAGCAGTTACGGCGCTAGCGGGATCCACGAGCAGTACTTC. This translates into CASSYGASGIHEQYF.

The chain links TRBV18 to TRBJ2-2; 8 bases align to TRBD2. V gave up 3 bases and J gave up 5 bases; unmatched junction bases: 11. The germline gives CDR1 KGHSH, CDR2 LQKENI. CDR3 length: 17 residues. In DNA, the CDR3 is TGTGCCAGCTCACCGCGGCGGGGGGCTCCCGTTACCGGGGAGCTGTTTTTT. It is translated as CASSPRRGAPVTGELFF.

The chain employs TRBV5-5 and TRBJ1-5; D not certain. The germline V and J ends were trimmed by 0 bases and 4 bases, with 5 bases remaining between them. The CDR3 totals 13 residues. Per germline, CDR1 SGHKS and CDR2 YYEKEE (reference sequence). The CDR3 nucleotides read TGTGCCAGCAGCTTGGAATTTAATCAGCCCCAGCATTTT. Protein: CASSLEFNQPQHF.

This clonotype was found a few times. The rearrangement uses TRBV7-2 and TRBJ2-4, with D possibly TRBD1 on 5 matching bases. CDR3 length: 15 residues. V was shortened by 4 bases and J by 3 bases, with 13 bases between the two germline ends. Germline V gene sequence: CDR1 SGHTA, CDR2 FQGNSA. DNA for the CDR3: TGTGCCAGCAGCTGGACACCCGGCGGCAAAAACATTCAGTACTTC. Its translation: CASSWTPGGKNIQYF.

This clonotype turned up a few times. The chain employs TRBV10-3 and TRBJ2-1; TRBD2 aligns across 15 bases. The germline gives CDR1 ENHRY, CDR2 SYGVKD. This CDR3 region has 18 residues. With 6 bases clipped from V and 0 bases from J, the junction kept 6 bases outside the gene matches. The DNA of the CDR3 is TGTGCCATCAGGCCGGGACTAGCGGGGGGAAGCTCCTACAATGAGCAGTTCTTC. Translated, it gives CAIRPGLAGGSSYNEQFF.

The CDR3 region is CASSSPGGMSYNEQFF. The CDR3 nucleotides read TGTGCCAGCAGCTCCCCAGGGGGCATGTCCTACAATGAGCAGTTCTTC. The V and J genes are TRBV7-9 and TRBJ2-1; 8 nucleotides match TRBD1. This CDR3 contains 16 residues. J was trimmed by 1 base and V by 4 bases; bases with no gene match: 6. Germline loops: CDR1 SEHNR, CDR2 FQNEAQ (reference sequence).

The V call is TRBV29-1, the J call TRBJ2-7; D uncertain. Between the trimmed V and J ends, which lost 4 bases and 7 bases, there was a span of 20 bases. The CDR3 extends over 14 amino acids. The germline CDR1 and CDR2 sequences are SQVTM and ANQGSEA. The CDR3, as DNA: TGCAGCGTTGGGACCGGCAGGTACAGTTCTGAGCAGTACTTC. This encodes CSVGTGRYSSEQYF.

This clonotype was seen a handful of times. The chain joins TRBV9 to TRBJ2-5; D unresolved. The germline V and J ends were trimmed by 0 bases and 2 bases, with 11 bases remaining between them. This CDR3 contains 15 residues. Germline CDR1 is SGDLS and CDR2 is YYNGEE. The CDR3 coding sequence is TGTGCCAGCAGCGTAGACCCTGGGCGGCAAGAGACCCAGTACTTC. This sequence encodes CASSVDPGRQETQYF.

This chain uses TRBV7-2 with TRBJ1-1; D is possibly TRBD1 (5 bases). This CDR3 is built from 14 residues. Per germline, CDR1 SGHTA and CDR2 FQGNSA. V was cut by 5 bases and J by 10 bases, with 20 bases left in between. This CDR3 is CASSASGTRVAAFF. CDR3 nucleotides: TGTGCCAGCAGCGCCTCAGGGACGCGTGTCGCAGCTTTCTTT.

This chain uses TRBV18 with TRBJ1-5; tentatively, D is TRBD1 (5 bases). V lost 6 bases and J 4 bases, leaving 16 bases between the germline ends. CDR3 length: 15 residues. The germline V gene encodes CDR1 KGHSH and CDR2 LQKENI. As DNA, the CDR3 is TGTGCCAGCTCTGGACCCAGGGTATCAAATCAGCCCCAGCATTTT. The encoded protein is CASSGPRVSNQPQHF.

In its sample, this clonotype was seen a few times. The chain recombines TRBV5-1 with TRBJ2-1; TRBD1 agrees at 7 bases. The CDR3 loop spans 11 amino acids. Germline-derived CDR1 and CDR2 are SGHRS and YFSETQ. With V trimmed by 8 bases and J by 8 bases, 4 bases remained unmatched. The CDR3 DNA reads as TGCGCCAGTACAGGGGTGGATGAGCAGTTCTTC. This encodes CASTGVDEQFF.

There are a few counts of this clonotype. The gene calls are TRBV10-3 and TRBJ2-1; 7 bases map to TRBD2. CDR3 size: 16 residues. J was trimmed by 0 bases and V by 6 bases; bases with no gene match: 8. In germline, CDR1 is ENHRY, CDR2 SYGVKD. This CDR3 is CAISSSGTGSYNEQFF. The CDR3 DNA follows: TGTGCCATCAGCTCGAGCGGGACCGGCTCCTACAATGAGCAGTTCTTC.

The rearrangement links TRBV15 to TRBJ2-5; TRBD1 might be the D (7 bases). Germline CDR1 is LNHNV and CDR2 is YYDKDF (reference sequence). The germline V and J ends were trimmed by 4 bases and 5 bases, with 20 bases remaining between them. The CDR3 is 16 amino acids. The DNA of the CDR3 is TGTGCCACCAGCACCCGCGGGACAGAATTTAAGGAGACCCAGTACTTC. Translation gives CATSTRGTEFKETQYF.